This T cell receptor beta chain was retrieved from a study of shared clonotypes between healthy human individuals. Assay: immunoSEQ multiplex PCR; the TCRdb copy retains only in-frame clones and omits some. The sample has about 1.5 million clones, about 98% seen once. This CDR3 region has 16 residues. CDR1 SGHRS and CDR2 YFSETQ come from the germline V gene. The V and J ends lost 5 bases and 0 bases, in that order; junction bases with no gene match: 7. Material for sequencing was naive CD4+ T cells sorted from blood. Regarding subset: CD45RA+ positively selected. The origin of this receptor is a man younger than 40 in good health. The chain uses TRBV5-1 and TRBJ2-1; TRBD2 matches at 8 bases. The CDR3 DNA sequence: TGCGCCAGCAGACTCCCCAGCGGGAGCTCCTACAATGAGCAGTTCTTC. Translated: CASRLPSGSSYNEQFF.